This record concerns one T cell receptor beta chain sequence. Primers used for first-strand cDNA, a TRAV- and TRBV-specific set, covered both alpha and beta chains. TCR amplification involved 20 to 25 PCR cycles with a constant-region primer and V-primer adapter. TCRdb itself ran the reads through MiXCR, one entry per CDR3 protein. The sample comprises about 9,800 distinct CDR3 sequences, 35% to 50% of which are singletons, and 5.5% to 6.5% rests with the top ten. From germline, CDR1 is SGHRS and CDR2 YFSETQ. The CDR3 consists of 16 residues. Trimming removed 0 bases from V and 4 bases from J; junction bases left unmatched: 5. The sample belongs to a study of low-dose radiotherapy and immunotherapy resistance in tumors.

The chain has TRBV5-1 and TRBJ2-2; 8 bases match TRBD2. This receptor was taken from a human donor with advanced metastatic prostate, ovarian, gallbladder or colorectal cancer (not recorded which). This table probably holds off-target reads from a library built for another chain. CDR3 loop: CASSLVPGGTTGELFF. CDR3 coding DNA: TGCGCCAGCAGCTTGGTACCGGGGGGGACCACCGGGGAGCTGTTTTTT.